The 6 T cell receptor beta chains below all came from one sample that was sequenced in a study of neurological immune-mediated disorders. TCRdb ran MiXCR on the 5' RACE reads and lists one entry per CDR3 protein. The sample lists tens of thousands of distinct CDR3 sequences, roughly an eighth occurring once. Documented time point: longitudinal time-point 1 (baseline). The sample was PBMCs. The source of these receptors is a female donor with HTLV-1-associated myelopathy (HAM/TSP).

This chain uses TRBV18 with TRBJ2-7, with D unresolved. In germline, CDR1 is KGHSH, CDR2 LQKENI. V shed 2 bases and J shed 6 bases, with 11 bases lying between them. CDR3 length: 13 amino acids. This CDR3 reads CASSPGRLFEQYF. The CDR3 DNA sequence: TGTGCCAGCTCACCAGGCCGGTTGTTCGAGCAGTACTTC.

At least ten counts were recorded for this clonotype. This chain links TRBV20-1 with TRBJ2-7; 7 bases line up with TRBD1. This CDR3 contains 13 residues. Germline loops: CDR1 DFQATT, CDR2 SNEGSKA (reference sequence). V trimming: 5 bases; J trimming: 1 base; junction bases outside the gene matches: 5. The CDR3 loop is CSAATGQSYEQYF. CDR3 coding DNA: TGCAGTGCTGCCACGGGACAGTCCTACGAGCAGTACTTC.

CDR3 sequence reads: CAWRLGGDTQYF. The CDR3 DNA sequence: TGTGCCTGGAGGTTAGGGGGAGATACGCAGTATTTT. The chain combines TRBV30 with TRBJ2-3, with D perhaps matching TRBD1 (6 bases). CDR3 length: 12 amino acids. Germline assignment: CDR1 GTSNPN and CDR2 SVGIG (reference sequence). Trimming left V 3 bases short and J 5 bases short, with 9 bases between.

This chain links TRBV20-1 with TRBJ1-3; D ambiguous. CDR1 is DFQATT and CDR2 is SNEGSKA in the germline V gene (reference sequence). This CDR3 has 14 amino acids. Between the trimmed V and J ends, which lost 0 bases and 0 bases, there was a span of 6 bases. The CDR3 DNA reads as TGCAGTGCTAGAGATCGAAGCTCTGGAAACACCATATATTTT. Translating it yields CSARDRSSGNTIYF.

This clonotype was detected ten times or more. The chain combines TRBV18 with TRBJ2-7, with 8 bases lining up with TRBD1. Germline assignment: CDR1 KGHSH and CDR2 LQKENI. The CDR3 extends over 14 amino acids. V gave up 5 bases and J gave up 4 bases; unmatched junction bases: 7. The chain's CDR3 is CASSGQGQKYEQYF. CDR3 coding DNA: TGTGCCAGCTCAGGACAGGGACAGAAATACGAGCAGTACTTC.

This clonotype was detected ten times or more. This chain connects TRBV12-3 or TRBV12-4 to TRBJ2-7; the D gene is possibly TRBD1 (5 bases). The CDR3 covers 14 residues. The V end lost 2 bases, the J end lost 6 bases, and 14 bases lay between the germline ends. The DNA for the CDR3 is TGTGCCAGCAGTTTAAGGCAGGGAACCGGCGAGCAGTACTTC. Its protein product is CASSLRQGTGEQYF.